Described below is a single TCR beta chain sequence and its context. This clone's antigen is unknown. Base qualities are not recorded, but no much larger clone differs from it by a single base. The immunoSEQ Assay, a bias-controlled multiplex PCR, was used to amplify TCRbeta CDR3 regions from genomic DNA. In the paper's pipeline: The number of nucleated cells in each sample was estimated from the amplification of reference gene primers within the assay. Sequence reads were collapsed and filtered to measure the absolute abundance of every unique TCRbeta CDR3 rearrangement. For each sample, productive Simpson clonality was calculated as the square root of Simpson's diversity index across productive rearrangements. Imported from immuneACCESS, the table was reduced by TCRdb to in-frame sequences with V and J called. These copies leave out some clones; in studies compared against another copy, an unresolved V gene accounts for under half, and the cause of the remainder is not known. V, J and clone size are taken as reported in that table, and D and trimming were inferred from the DNA itself. This sample gives approximately 80,000 clones in total; over 75% of them show up just once. The ten top clones hold approximately 45% of the sample.

The data derive from a study of blood T cell repertoires in COVID-19 (dated by TCRdb to 2018 to 2021). Concerning the study at large: The collaborator samples originated in the United States, Italy and Spain and spanned the acute and convalescent phases of COVID-19. Sample metadata almost always included a de-identified subject ID, COVID-19 status, age in years and sex. The material from the prospective study consisted of cDNA or gDNA derived from T cells, B-cell-depleted T cells, or PBMCs. The repertoires were made available in a free public database intended to serve as a resource for research on the immune response to SARS-CoV-2. The dataset comprised deeply sampled blood TCRbeta repertoires from subjects exposed to, actively infected with, or recovered from COVID-19. HLA class I and class II types, where available, came from metadata supplied by the sample provider rather than from assay-based typing. Samples came from the ongoing ImmuneRACE study (first 160 participants) plus 1,254 subjects from 6 global collaborators. General conclusions and limits of the study: Clinical and demographic metadata were provided uncurated, with the amount varying by source and participant.

V ends up 3 bases short and J 6 bases short, with an unmatched junction base count of 6. According to the germline V gene, CDR1 reads SGHRS and CDR2 reads YFSETQ. The CDR3, cysteine through phenylalanine, is 14 amino acids long. Left in the record is the CDR3 DNA by itself, 42 bases read in frame from the first base. Collaborating institutions collected whole blood in K2EDTA tubes following their own protocols. Collaborator samples were shipped for TCRbeta analysis as frozen whole blood, isolated PBMCs, or DNA extracted from either sample type. The rearranged chain carries TRBV5-1 and TRBJ2-7, with 10 junctional bases fitting TRBD1. The source is a human donor in a cohort sampled during active COVID-19. Specimen: peripheral blood. The base sequence is TGCGCCAGCAGCTCGACGAGACAGGGGGCCGAGCAGTACTTC. Its translation is CASSSTRQGAEQYF.